This T cell receptor beta chain stems from a study of patients and donors after allogeneic stem cell transplantation. Germline V gene data show CDR1 as SGHTA and CDR2 as FQGNSA. The CDR3 totals 16 residues. V was clipped by 4 bases and J by 4 bases; unmatched bases: 11. TCRdb processed the RT-PCR reads anew with MiXCR; each CDR3 protein has one entry. The sample gives approximately 170,000 distinct CDR3 sequences, approximately 24% of which show up once; 25% to 30% is in the top ten. This clonotype was seen ten or more times. This receptor was taken from a human donor who was either an allogeneic HSCT recipient or a stem cell or donor lymphocyte infusion donor (not recorded which). It is not recorded whose cells these are; they may come from a transplant donor. This chain joins TRBV7-2 and TRBJ2-5, with TRBD1 matching over 8 bases. Sequencing input: blood, either unsorted or a sorted T cell fraction (not recorded which). The CDR3 is CASSSGQGKFGETQYF. CDR3 nucleotides: TGTGCCAGCAGCTCAGGACAGGGCAAGTTCGGAGAGACCCAGTACTTC.